Presented here are 16 T cell receptor beta chains from one specimen sequenced in a study of T cells in women clearing cervical HPV infection. Profiled with immunoSEQ multiplex PCR; TCRdb holds only in-frame clones, not every one. The sample data list tens of thousands of clones. Material: blood buffy coat. These receptors were collected from a woman aged 18-69 years with a cervical HPV16 infection that either progressed to CIN3+ or cleared (not recorded which).

With respect to this clone: The CDR3 extends 3 residues past the end of the read, so its final part is completed from the germline J gene. This chain uses TRBV5-1 with TRBJ1-1; 9 nucleotides match TRBD1. This CDR3 is built from 17 residues. V trimming: 1 base; J trimming: 5 bases; junction bases outside the gene matches: 12. Looked up from germline, CDR1 is SGHRS and CDR2 is YFSETQ. The part of the CDR3 DNA that was read is TGCGCCAGCAGCTTGTCAGGCGGGACAGGGAGTAGGACTGAA. Its protein is CASSLSGGTGSRTE. The full CDR3 reads CASSLSGGTGSRTEAFF.

As concerns this clone: Read coverage stops 3 residues before the CDR3 terminus; the germline J gene supplies the remainder. The chain carries TRBV5-1 and TRBJ1-1, with D maybe TRBD1 (5 bases). The germline gives CDR1 SGHRS, CDR2 YFSETQ. This CDR3 region has 14 residues. V dropped 2 bases and J dropped 4 bases, with 12 bases sitting between them. Incomplete CDR3 DNA: TGCGCCAGCAGCTTAGGGGCGCCCAGCACTGAA. It yields the protein CASSLGAPSTE. The CDR3, in full, reads CASSLGAPSTEAFF.

Regarding this clone: The read gets to within 3 residues of the CDR3 end, and the germline J gene fills in the rest. The chain uses TRBV5-1 and TRBJ2-5; maybe TRBD1 (5 bases). V lost 0 bases, J lost 4 bases, and 13 bases lay in between. The V gene's germline CDR1 is SGHRS and CDR2 YFSETQ. This CDR3 is 15 amino acids long. The CDR3 here is CASSLEPQGGETQYF. Incomplete CDR3 DNA: TGCGCCAGCAGCTTGGAGCCTCAGGGCGGAGAGACC.

As for this clone: The CDR3 end lies 3 residues beyond the end of the read and is filled in from the germline J gene. The chain carries TRBV5-4 and TRBJ1-1, with D maybe TRBD1 (5 bases). The germline V gene has CDR1 SGHNT and CDR2 YYREEE (reference sequence). This CDR3 is built from 14 residues. Trimming removed 4 bases at V and 3 bases at J, with 13 bases between. The DNA read from the CDR3 is TGTGCCAGCAGCCCCGGGGGTGGGTACACTGAA. This translates into CASSPGGGYTE. The whole CDR3 reads CASSPGGGYTEAFF. The whole variable domain, filled in from reference TRBV5-4 and TRBJ1-1, reads ETGVTQSPTHLIKTRGQQVTLRCSSQSGHNTVSWYQQALGQGPQFIFQYYREEENGRGNFPPRFSGLQFPNYSSELNVNALELDDSALYLCASSPGGGYTEAFFGQGTRLTVV.

Turning to this clone: The read stops 3 residues short of the end of the CDR3; the missing end is completed from the germline J gene. The V gene is TRBV28, the J gene TRBJ1-4, with D maybe TRBD1 (5 bases). The CDR3 consists of 15 residues. The ends were cut back, 3 bases at V and 8 bases at J, with 16 bases in the middle. Germline V gene sequence: CDR1 MDHEN, CDR2 SYDVKM. The CDR3 loop reads CASSFQGAGGEKLFF. CDR3 DNA (partial): TGTGCCAGCAGTTTTCAAGGGGCAGGAGGGGAAAAA.

Concerning this clone: From the germline J gene comes the end of the CDR3, since the read stops 3 residues before it. The V gene is TRBV28, the J gene TRBJ1-3; the D gene is possibly TRBD1 (6 bases). The CDR3 has 15 amino acids. From germline, CDR1 is MDHEN and CDR2 SYDVKM. V lost 5 bases, J lost 0 bases, and 11 bases lay in between. The CDR3 DNA, read in part, is TGTGCCAGCAGTGTACAGGGTAGCTCTGGAAACACC. It codes for CASSVQGSSGNT. The full-length CDR3 reads as CASSVQGSSGNTIYF.

On this clone: The CDR3 extends 3 residues past the end of the read, so its final part is completed from the germline J gene. The chain uses TRBV4-1 and TRBJ1-1, with D perhaps TRBD1 (6 bases). In germline, CDR1 is MGHRA, CDR2 YSYEKL. Trimming cost V 4 bases and J 1 base, with 10 bases left between them. There are 14 residues in the CDR3. The CDR3 DNA, read in part, is TGCGCCAGCAGCCGCTCAGGGGAGAACACTGAA. This codes for CASSRSGENTE. The whole CDR3 is CASSRSGENTEAFF.

Of note for this clone: With the read ending 3 residues before the CDR3 end, the germline J gene is used to fill in that end. The J gene is TRBJ2-3, the V gene TRBV19; D perhaps matches TRBD1 (6 bases). Germline V gives CDR1 LNHDA, CDR2 SQIVND (reference sequence). This CDR3 has 14 residues. With 2 bases removed from V and 4 bases from J, the gap between germline ends came to 10 bases. The part of the CDR3 DNA that was read is TGTGCCAGTAGTATATCAGGGGTTCCAGATACG. As protein: CASSISGVPDT. The entire CDR3 protein is CASSISGVPDTQYF.

In the case of this clone: With the read ending 3 residues before the CDR3 end, the germline J gene is used to fill in that end. This chain connects TRBV19 to TRBJ1-6; 7 bases line up with TRBD1. CDR3 length: 15 amino acids. Germline CDR1 reads LNHDA; CDR2 reads SQIVND (reference sequence). Trimming at V came to 1 base and at J to 7 bases, leaving 4 bases not matched to a gene. The sequenced CDR3 bases are TGTGCCAGTAGTATAGTGTGGACAGGAAATTCACCC. It encodes CASSIVWTGNSP. The entire CDR3 reads CASSIVWTGNSPLHF.

Of note for this clone: The read halts 3 residues ahead of the CDR3 end, with the missing end drawn from the germline J gene. The chain has TRBV5-5 and TRBJ2-5; TRBD2 might be the D (5 bases). CDR3 length: 14 amino acids. The germline V gene encodes CDR1 SGHKS and CDR2 YYEKEE (reference sequence). The V end lost 4 bases, the J end lost 4 bases, and 14 bases lay between the germline ends. CDR3 sequence reads: CASSAEGLSETQYF. The sequenced part of the CDR3 DNA is TGTGCCAGCAGCGCCGAAGGACTGTCAGAGACC.

With regard to this clone: The CDR3 is cut off 3 residues early in the read; its end comes from the germline J gene. This rearrangement joins TRBV11-1 to TRBJ1-2; 7 bases fit TRBD1. The CDR3 loop spans 15 amino acids. The germline gives CDR1 SGHAT, CDR2 FQDESV (reference sequence). J lost 5 bases, V lost 3 bases, and 9 bases had no gene match. CDR3 sequence reads: CASSFAPGTEYGYTF. CDR3 DNA (partial): TGTGCCAGCAGCTTTGCGCCAGGGACAGAATATGGC.

Comment on this clone: The missing CDR3 end, 3 residues past where the read stops, is filled in from the germline J gene. The rearrangement uses TRBV5-1 and TRBJ2-1, with 7 bases fitting TRBD2. The CDR3 totals 16 residues. From germline, CDR1 is SGHRS and CDR2 YFSETQ. V shed 0 bases, J shed 8 bases, and the junction held 11 bases outside the gene matches. CDR3 DNA, as far as it was read: TGCGCCAGCAGCTTGGCCGCGGCTAGCGGATTGGATGAG. Amino acids: CASSLAAASGLDE. From start to end, the CDR3 is CASSLAAASGLDEQFF.

Of note for this clone: The read stops 3 residues short of the end of the CDR3; the missing end is completed from the germline J gene. The rearrangement uses TRBV20-1 and TRBJ2-3; TRBD2 agrees at 10 bases. Germline CDR1 is DFQATT and CDR2 is SNEGSKA (reference sequence). The CDR3 is 16 residues long. Germline trimming cut 0 bases from V and 2 bases from J; bases unmatched to any gene: 5. The CDR3 bases that were read are TGCAGTGCTAGAGAGCCTCTAGCGGGGGACACAGATACG. It specifies CSAREPLAGDTDT. The whole CDR3 protein reads CSAREPLAGDTDTQYF.

The covered CDR3 bases are TGTGCCAGAAGCTTTCACAGGGGGCTGGGC. It encodes CARSFHRGLG. The complete CDR3 protein is CARSFHRGLGYTF. The J gene is TRBJ1-2, the V gene TRBV5-3; 9 bases align to TRBD1. The observed sequence ends 3 residues before the CDR3 terminus, with the missing tail filled in from the germline J gene. TRBV5-3 is classed as an ORF, of uncertain function. The CDR3 runs 13 residues.

As regards this clone: The read is 3 residues too short to cover the CDR3 end, so that end is filled in from the germline J gene. The rearrangement links TRBV6-4 to TRBJ1-2; TRBD1 aligns across 9 bases. This CDR3 spans 13 amino acids. The germline gives CDR1 MRHNA, CDR2 SNTAGT. The V segment lost 4 bases and the J segment 6 bases; nucleotides outside the gene matches: 3. This CDR3 is CASSGTGANGYTF. The covered CDR3 bases are TGTGCCAGCAGTGGGACAGGGGCAAATGGC.

The sequenced part of the CDR3 DNA is TGCAGTGCTAGAGTCCGGCGACAGGGTCCTTCACCC. Protein product: CSARVRRQGPSP. The whole CDR3 is CSARVRRQGPSPLHF. V is TRBV20-1 and J is TRBJ1-6, with TRBD1 matching 7 bases. The sequence runs out 3 residues before the end of the CDR3; the remainder is reconstructed from the germline J gene. J was trimmed by 9 bases and V by 1 base; bases with no gene match: 9. There are 15 residues in the CDR3. Per germline, CDR1 DFQATT and CDR2 SNEGSKA (reference sequence).